One and the same sample provided the 4 T cell receptor beta chains below, sequenced in a study of shared clonotypes between healthy human individuals. Clones were sequenced by immunoSEQ multiplex PCR, and TCRdb holds only the in-frame ones, with some missing. The sample lists about 1 million clones, approximately 68% occurring once. The sample was memory CD4+ T cells sorted from blood. Subset defined: CD45RA-negative fraction. Every receptor here comes from a man younger than 35 in good health.

In this sample, this clone turned up once. V and J are TRBV19 and TRBJ1-1; D ambiguous. Per the germline V gene, CDR1 is LNHDA and CDR2 is SQIVND (reference sequence). The CDR3 length is 15 residues. V dropped 6 bases and J dropped 0 bases, with 14 bases sitting between them. This CDR3 is CASRDEGRVNTEAFF. The CDR3 region has the DNA TGTGCCAGTAGAGATGAGGGAAGAGTGAACACTGAAGCTTTCTTT.

Worth noting for this clone: This probably arose from a read error, given a far larger clone one base away. Other nucleotide sequences from this sample produce the same CDR3. V gene TRBV18 combines with J gene TRBJ2-7; 11 bases align to TRBD1. J lost 3 bases, V lost 6 bases, and 1 base had no gene match. This CDR3 spans 13 amino acids. CDR1 and CDR2 (germline): KGHSH, LQKENI. The DNA for the CDR3 is TGTGCCAGCTCCGGGACAGGGGGCTACGAGCAGTACTTC. Amino acid sequence: CASSGTGGYEQYF. The full variable domain, in which reference TRBV18 and TRBJ2-7 provide the parts outside the CDR3, is NAGVMQNPRHLVRRRGQEARLRCSPMKGHSHVYWYRQLPEEGLKFMVYLQKENIIDESGMPKERFSAEFPKEGPSILRIQQVVRGDSAAYFCASSGTGGYEQYFGPGTRLTVT.

V and J are TRBV19 and TRBJ2-1, with 8 bases aligning to TRBD2. CDR1 LNHDA and CDR2 SQIVND come from the germline V gene (reference sequence). The junction had 12 bases not matched to a gene; V was cut back by 5 bases and J by 9 bases. The CDR3 consists of 15 residues. The CDR3 here is CASSQLTGGPSEQFF. CDR3 DNA: TGTGCCAGTAGTCAGTTGACGGGGGGGCCAAGTGAGCAGTTCTTC.

The V and J genes are TRBV9 and TRBJ2-5; 9 positions match TRBD2. Germline V gene sequence: CDR1 SGDLS, CDR2 YYNGEE. CDR3 size: 14 residues. V gave up 3 bases and J gave up 5 bases; unmatched junction bases: 5. The CDR3 region is CASSGPRGGETQYF. In DNA, the CDR3 is TGTGCCAGCAGCGGCCCGCGGGGGGGGGAGACCCAGTACTTC.